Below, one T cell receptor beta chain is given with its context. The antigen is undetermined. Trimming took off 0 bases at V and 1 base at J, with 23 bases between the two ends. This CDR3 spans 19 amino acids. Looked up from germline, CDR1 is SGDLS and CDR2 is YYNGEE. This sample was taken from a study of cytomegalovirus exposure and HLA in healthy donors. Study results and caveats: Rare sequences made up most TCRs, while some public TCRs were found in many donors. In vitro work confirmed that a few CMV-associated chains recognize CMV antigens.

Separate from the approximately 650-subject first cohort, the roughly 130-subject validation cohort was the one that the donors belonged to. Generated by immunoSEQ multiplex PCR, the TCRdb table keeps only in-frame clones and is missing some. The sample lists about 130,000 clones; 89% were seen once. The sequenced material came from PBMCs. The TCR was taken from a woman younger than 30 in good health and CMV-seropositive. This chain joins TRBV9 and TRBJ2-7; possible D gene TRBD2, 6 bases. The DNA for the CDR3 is TGTGCCAGCAGCGTAGCCACGAAAATCTGGGACGGGGGTTCCTACGAGCAGTACTTC. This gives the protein CASSVATKIWDGGSYEQYF. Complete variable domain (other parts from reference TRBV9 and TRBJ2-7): DSGVTQTPKHLITATGQRVTLRCSPRSGDLSVYWYQQSLDQGLQFLIQYYNGEERAKGNILERFSAQQFPDLHSELNLSSLELGDSALYFCASSVATKIWDGGSYEQYFGPGTRLTVT.